A selection of T cell receptor beta chains follows, all from one sample in a study of T cells in Graves' hyperthyroidism and ophthalmopathy. TCRdb processed the multiplex PCR reads anew with MiXCR; each CDR3 protein has one entry. The sample carries fewer than 400,000 distinct CDR3 sequences, approximately 16% recorded once. Sequenced sample: blood. These receptors were collected from a man aged 25-45 years with Graves' hyperthyroidism. CDR3s leave out the opening cysteine and the closing phenylalanine or tryptophan.

j_call | cdr3_length | v_call | cdr3_aa
TRBJ2-2 | 15 | TRBV3-1 | ASSQLPGEAVPGELF
TRBJ1-1 | 12 | TRBV2 | ASSRGGADTEAF
TRBJ2-7 | 13 | TRBV12-3/TRBV12-4 | ASSLPTSPSYEQY
TRBJ2-7 | 16 | TRBV13 | ASSHPAEGRLSSYEQY
TRBJ2-1 | 13 | TRBV5-1 | ASSLEVTSYNEQF
TRBJ1-1 | 13 | TRBV5-1 | ASSRNRNMNTEAF
TRBJ1-1 | 10 | TRBV5-1 | ASSSRDTEAF
TRBJ2-1 | 13 | TRBV2 | ASIPDRGPYNEQF
TRBJ2-7 | 13 | TRBV6-2/TRBV6-3 | ASRTLAGESYEQY
TRBJ1-2 | 13 | TRBV27 | ASSLNGDLGYGYT
TRBJ2-3 | 11 | TRBV7-2 | ASSSDTLDTQY
TRBJ1-3 | 14 | TRBV7-3 | ASSLMAGYSGNTIY
TRBJ2-5 | 13 | TRBV7-8 | ASSLKMGRKETQY
TRBJ2-5 | 11 | TRBV20-1 | SVLAEAKKTQY
TRBJ2-3 | 11 | TRBV29-1 | SVMGLVTDTQY
TRBJ1-1 | 10 | TRBV28 | ASSSVNTEAF
TRBJ2-3 | 13 | TRBV5-1 | ASRRGLSSTDTQY
TRBJ1-3 | 14 | TRBV11-2 | ASSLGTQGGGNTIY
TRBJ2-1 | 12 | TRBV11-2 | ASSSRRGYDEQF
TRBJ2-3 | 14 | TRBV30 | AWEDGSSGSTDTQY
TRBJ2-5 | 10 | TRBV25-1 | ASRGDGETQY
TRBJ1-1 | 12 | TRBV11-2 | ASSLNSQNTEAF
TRBJ2-1 | 14 | TRBV7-3 | ASSLLAGPRPYEQF
TRBJ2-7 | 13 | TRBV5-1 | ASSDRTSGSYEQY
TRBJ1-5 | 14 | TRBV19 | ASSITGWGGNQPQH
TRBJ2-4 | 12 | TRBV29-1 | SAVMRGRGNIQY
TRBJ1-5 | 9 | TRBV12-5 | ASGFNQPQH
TRBJ2-1 | 13 | TRBV3-1 | ASSHLVAGDNEQF
TRBJ2-3 | 12 | TRBV5-6 | ASSFISGPDTQY
TRBJ2-3 | 13 | TRBV7-2 | ASSSTSGRADTQY
TRBJ2-3 | 12 | TRBV19 | ASSMVPLTDTQY
TRBJ1-1 | 13 | TRBV5-5 | ASSLLLGPGLLAF
TRBJ1-2 | 11 | TRBV11-3 | ASSLRGNGGYT
TRBJ1-2 | 8 | TRBV29-1 | SVGVWGYT
TRBJ2-7 | 14 | TRBV27 | ASSLRGATVGYEQY
TRBJ2-1 | 11 | TRBV12-3/TRBV12-4 | ASTEDGYNEQF
TRBJ1-5 | 13 | TRBV7-8 | ASSPLGRTNQPQH
TRBJ2-7 | 13 | TRBV20-1 | SARAGMRNSYEQY
TRBJ2-5 | 13 | TRBV27 | ASSPRDRVSETQY
TRBJ2-7 | 14 | TRBV10-3 | AISDGVYRGLREQY
TRBJ1-4 | 15 | TRBV19 | ASSISGTGLRSEKLF
TRBJ2-2 | 10 | TRBV3-1 | ASSEYSGELF